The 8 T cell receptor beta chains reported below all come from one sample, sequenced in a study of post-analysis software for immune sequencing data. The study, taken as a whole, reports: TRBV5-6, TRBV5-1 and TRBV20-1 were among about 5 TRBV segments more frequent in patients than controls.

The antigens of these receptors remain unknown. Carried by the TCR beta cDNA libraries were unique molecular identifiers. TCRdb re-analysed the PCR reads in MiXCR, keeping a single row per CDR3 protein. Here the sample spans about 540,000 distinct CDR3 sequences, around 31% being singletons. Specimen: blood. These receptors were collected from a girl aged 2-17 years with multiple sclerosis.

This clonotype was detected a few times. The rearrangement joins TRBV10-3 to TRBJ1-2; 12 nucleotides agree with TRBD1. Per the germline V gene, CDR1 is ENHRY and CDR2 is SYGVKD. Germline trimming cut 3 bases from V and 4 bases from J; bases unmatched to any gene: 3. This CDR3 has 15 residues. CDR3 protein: CAISDGTGGGYGYTF. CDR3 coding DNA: TGTGCCATCAGTGATGGGACAGGGGGCGGCTATGGCTACACCTTC.

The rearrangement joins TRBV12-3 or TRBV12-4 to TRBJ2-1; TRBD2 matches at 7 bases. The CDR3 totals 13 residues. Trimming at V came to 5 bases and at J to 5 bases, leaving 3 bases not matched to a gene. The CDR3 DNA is TGTGCCAGCAGTAGGGACTACCACAATGAGCAGTTCTTC. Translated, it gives CASSRDYHNEQFF.

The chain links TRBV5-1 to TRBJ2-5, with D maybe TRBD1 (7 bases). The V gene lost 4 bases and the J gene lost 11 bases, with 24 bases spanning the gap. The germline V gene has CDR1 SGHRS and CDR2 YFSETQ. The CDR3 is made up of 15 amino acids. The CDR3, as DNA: TGCGCCAGCAGCAGGGGGCTAGCGTCCCCCAATGAGCAGTACTTC. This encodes CASSRGLASPNEQYF.

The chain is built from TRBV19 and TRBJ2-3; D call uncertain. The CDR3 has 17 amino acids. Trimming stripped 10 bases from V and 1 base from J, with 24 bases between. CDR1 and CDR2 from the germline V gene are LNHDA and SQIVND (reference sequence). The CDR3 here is CATRGKTGGVGTDTQYF. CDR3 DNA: TGTGCCACCCGCGGAAAAACGGGTGGGGTTGGCACAGATACGCAGTATTTT. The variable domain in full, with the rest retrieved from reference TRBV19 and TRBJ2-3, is DGGITQSPKYLFRKEGQNVTLSCEQNLNHDAMYWYRQDPGQGLRLIYYSQIVNDFQKGDIAEGYSVSREKKESFPLTVTSAQKNPTAFYLCATRGKTGGVGTDTQYFGPGTRLTVL.

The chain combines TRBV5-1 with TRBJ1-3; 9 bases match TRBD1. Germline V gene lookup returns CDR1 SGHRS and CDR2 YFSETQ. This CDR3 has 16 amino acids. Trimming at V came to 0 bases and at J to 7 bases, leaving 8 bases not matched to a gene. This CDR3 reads CASSLATGQGTNTIYF. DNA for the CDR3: TGCGCCAGCAGCTTGGCGACGGGACAGGGAACGAACACCATATATTTT.

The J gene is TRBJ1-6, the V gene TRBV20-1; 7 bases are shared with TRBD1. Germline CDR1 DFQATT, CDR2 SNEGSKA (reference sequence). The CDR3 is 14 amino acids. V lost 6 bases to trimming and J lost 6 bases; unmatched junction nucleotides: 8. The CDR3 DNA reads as TGCAGTGCCATGTTACAGGGGCCTAATTCACCCCTCCACTTT. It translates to CSAMLQGPNSPLHF.

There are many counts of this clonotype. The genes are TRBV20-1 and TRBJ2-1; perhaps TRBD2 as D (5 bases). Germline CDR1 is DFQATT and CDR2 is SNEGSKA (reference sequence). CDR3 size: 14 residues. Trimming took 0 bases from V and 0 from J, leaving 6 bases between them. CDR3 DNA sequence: TGCAGTGCTAGAGAGGGGAGCTCCTACAATGAGCAGTTCTTC. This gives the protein CSAREGSSYNEQFF.

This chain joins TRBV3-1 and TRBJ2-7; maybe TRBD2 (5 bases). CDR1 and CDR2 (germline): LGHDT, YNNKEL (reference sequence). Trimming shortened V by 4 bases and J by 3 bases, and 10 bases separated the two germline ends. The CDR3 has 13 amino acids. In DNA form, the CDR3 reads TGTGCCAGCAGCCCAGGACTTCACTACGAGCAGTACTTC. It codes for CASSPGLHYEQYF.